The rows below give T cell receptor beta chains drawn from one sample of a study of CD4 T cells in relation to SARS-CoV-2 and coronaviruses. Produced via immunoSEQ multiplex PCR; TCRdb's table is partial and in-frame only. This table has more than 15,000 clones, roughly 72% appearing once. Antigens for these TCRs are unknown. The source material was CD4+ T cells from PBMCs, cultured in vitro. The source is a human donor in good health. Each CDR3 is given without its conserved first and last residue.

>TRBJ1-5|TRBV19
ASSGTGVQPQH
>TRBJ2-6|TRBV21-1
ASTPRAREGSGANVLT
>TRBJ2-5|TRBV9
ASSVEGETQY
>TRBJ2-7|TRBV20-1
SASSLTSGRAFSYEQY
>TRBJ1-5|TRBV15
ATSRVAGGEPQH
>TRBJ1-5|TRBV24-1
ATSAAGQGGRQPQH
>TRBJ1-6|TRBV5-8
ASSREGQLDNSPLH
>TRBJ2-7|TRBV5-5
ASSLIAGLAGLYEQY
>TRBJ1-2|TRBV5-5
ASSPDPPGQGILPYYGYT
>TRBJ2-1|TRBV24-1
ATSDRRLGSSYNEQF
>TRBJ1-5|TRBV15
ATSMGRSNQPQH
>TRBJ1-3|TRBV12-3/TRBV12-4
ASSWSSGNTIY
>TRBJ1-2|TRBV7-9
ASSLGGTLLS
>TRBJ2-5|TRBV5-4
ASSLAHETQY
>TRBJ1-5|TRBV30
AWSTGTGVGQPQH
>TRBJ1-2|TRBV19
ASSTDSRYGYT
>TRBJ2-1|TRBV7-8
ASSSQEVRHNEQF
>TRBJ1-2|TRBV19
ASSGAPLEPNYGYT
>TRBJ2-1|TRBV5-6
ASSWGREQF
>TRBJ2-5|TRBV10-3
AISQSLGQGARETQY
>TRBJ2-2|TRBV7-3
ASSPGSSGELF
>TRBJ2-7|TRBV27
ASSFFGQGAYEQY
>TRBJ2-2|TRBV7-9
ASSSVNHANTGELF
>TRBJ2-7|TRBV27
ASSLKGTSGNPYEQY
>TRBJ2-1|TRBV20-1
SASWGTNNEQF
>TRBJ2-5|TRBV5-5
ASSLSSLGNQETQY
>TRBJ2-1|TRBV27
ASRIAGGPAHEQF
>TRBJ1-1|TRBV5-1
ASRSTGGTEAF
>TRBJ2-6|TRBV5-1
ASSLAVSSGANVLT
>TRBJ2-5|TRBV5-4
ASSLDVETQY
>TRBJ1-3|TRBV9
ASSARAGVPGQGASSGNTIY
>TRBJ1-2|TRBV30
AWSVVGSGGYT
>TRBJ1-5|TRBV24-1
ATSDSVSVQPQH
>TRBJ2-1|TRBV5-5
ASSLAMTGFDEQF
>TRBJ2-7|TRBV20-1
SASVIMSSYEQY
>TRBJ1-5|TRBV5-1
ASSSDGGGNQPQH
>TRBJ2-2|TRBV5-1
ASSLAVLGELF
>TRBJ2-7|TRBV7-9
ASSSVTGYLRAWQY
>TRBJ2-7|TRBV6-6
ASNHPGLGFDEQY
>TRBJ2-7|TRBV5-5
ASSLVGYEQY
>TRBJ2-1|TRBV6-2/TRBV6-3
ASSQKGAGGGNEQF
>TRBJ1-1|TRBV7-9
ASSNEGNTEAF
>TRBJ2-1|TRBV10-2
ASSEVYNEQF
>TRBJ2-3|TRBV30
AWSTKGQGGDTQY
>TRBJ2-3|TRBV24-1
ATSDSSGISTDTQY
>TRBJ2-3|TRBV6-5
ASSYRSGGLTDTQY
>TRBJ2-1|TRBV4-2
ASSQLGTDNEQF
>TRBJ1-1|TRBV6-5
ASSPWGNTEAF
>TRBJ1-6|TRBV6-1
ASSEAGGSSPLH